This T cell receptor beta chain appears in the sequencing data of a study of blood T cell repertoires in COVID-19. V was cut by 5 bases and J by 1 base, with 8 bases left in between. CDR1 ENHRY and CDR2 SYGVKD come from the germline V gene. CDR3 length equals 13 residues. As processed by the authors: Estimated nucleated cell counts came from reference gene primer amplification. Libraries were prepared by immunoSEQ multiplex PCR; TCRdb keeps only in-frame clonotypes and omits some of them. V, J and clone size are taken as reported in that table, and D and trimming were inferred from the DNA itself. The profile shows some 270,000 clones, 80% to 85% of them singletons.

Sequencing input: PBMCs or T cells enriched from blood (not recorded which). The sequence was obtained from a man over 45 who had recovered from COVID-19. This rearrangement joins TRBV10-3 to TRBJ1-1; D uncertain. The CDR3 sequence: CAISNHRNTEAFF. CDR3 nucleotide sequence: TGTGCCATCAGTAATCACAGGAACACTGAAGCTTTCTTT.